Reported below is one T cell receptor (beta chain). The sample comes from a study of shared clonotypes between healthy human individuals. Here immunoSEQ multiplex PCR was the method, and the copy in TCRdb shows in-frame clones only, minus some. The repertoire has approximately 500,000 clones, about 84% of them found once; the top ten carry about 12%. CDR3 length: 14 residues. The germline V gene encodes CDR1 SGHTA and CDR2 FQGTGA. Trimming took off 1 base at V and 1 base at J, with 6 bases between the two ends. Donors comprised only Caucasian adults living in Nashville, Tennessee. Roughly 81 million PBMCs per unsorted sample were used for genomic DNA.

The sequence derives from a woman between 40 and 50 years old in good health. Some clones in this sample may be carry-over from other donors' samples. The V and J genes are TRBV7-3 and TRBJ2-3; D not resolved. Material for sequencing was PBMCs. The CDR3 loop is CASSLSSGTDTQYF. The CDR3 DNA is TGTGCCAGCAGCTTAAGTAGTGGCACAGATACGCAGTATTTT.